This note documents a single T cell receptor beta chain sequence. Its antigen is undetermined. This sample is part of a study of cytomegalovirus exposure and HLA in healthy donors. Study outcomes and limitations: Later work associated fewer than 20,000 TCR beta sequences with HLA alleles at 0.05 false discovery rate. Analysis was performed later, and it showed HLA-associated TCR beta chains to be more clonally expanded than equally common others. Presence/absence analyses assumed roughly uniform sequencing depth across donors.

This CDR3 is built from 15 residues. Trimming cost V 3 bases and J 5 bases; bases outside gene matches: 6. CDR1 and CDR2 from the germline V gene are MNHNS and SASEGT. The PCR employed 60 Vbeta primers together with 13 Jbeta primers. The data were produced by immunoSEQ multiplex PCR, yet TCRdb's version contains in-frame clones alone and is incomplete. The repertoire holds 130,000 to 150,000 clones, with 76% as singletons. The chain has TRBV6-1 and TRBJ2-2; 7 nucleotides match TRBD2. The sequence derives from a young man in good health and CMV-seronegative. The sample was PBMCs. DNA for the CDR3: TGTGCCAGCAGTGAGGGGGGGGGAGGAACCGGGGAGCTGTTTTTT. Translated: CASSEGGGGTGELFF.